This T cell receptor (beta chain) stems from a study of shared clonotypes between healthy human individuals. Repertoires were generated with immunoSEQ multiplex PCR, while TCRdb's copy carries only in-frame clones and drops some. This table holds hundreds of thousands of clones, 70% to 80% found once. V shed 3 bases and J shed 2 bases, with 11 bases lying between them. CDR3 length equals 15 residues. Germline V lookup: CDR1 MNHEY, CDR2 SMNVEV (reference sequence). The chain employs TRBV27 and TRBJ1-3; D is unclear. Sequenced input: PBMCs. The clonotype was recovered from a woman aged 40 to 50 in good health. Some clones in this sample may be carry-over from other donors' samples. CDR3: CASSLMSRPGNTIYF. The CDR3 coding sequence is TGTGCCAGCAGTTTGATGAGCAGGCCTGGAAACACCATATATTTT.